This is a list of T cell receptor beta chains from one sample in a study of T cell repertoires in cytomegalovirus infection. Which antigens these TCRs recognize remains unknown. Via MiXCR, TCRdb re-called the reads, giving one row per CDR3 protein. This sample has about 280,000 distinct CDR3 sequences, with approximately 22% found just once. The source was cultured PBMCs, collected from culture after CMV antigen stimulation. These receptors originate from a human donor in good health (CMV status not recorded). Some clones in this sample may be carry-over from other donors' samples. Each CDR3 is given with its conserved first and last residue. Each record gives: J gene, V gene, CDR3 protein.

>TRBJ2-1|TRBV5-6
CASSTGLAGVWGEQFF
>TRBJ2-7|TRBV12-3/TRBV12-4
CASSASGTDSYEQYF
>TRBJ2-3|TRBV5-4
CASSTEGARTSTDTQYF
>TRBJ1-1|TRBV24-1
CATSDLTRQAAEAFF
>TRBJ1-2|TRBV6-1
CASRSRDRVGYTF
>TRBJ2-3|TRBV6-2/TRBV6-3
CASREISTDTQYF
>TRBJ2-3|TRBV25-1
CASSEYQTTDTQYF
>TRBJ1-3|TRBV28
CASRVQAGNTIYF
>TRBJ2-1|TRBV7-3
CASSLERVGNEQFF
>TRBJ2-6|TRBV7-2
CASSLVGSRGANVLTF
>TRBJ1-2|TRBV29-1
CSVSLTGGYGYTF
>TRBJ2-3|TRBV6-1
CASSRTRLSGVTQYF
>TRBJ1-3|TRBV11-3
CASRVQLRGSPKRNTIYF
>TRBJ1-2|TRBV6-1
CASSSDRGSGYTF
>TRBJ1-5|TRBV27
CASSRQGAQPNQPQHF
>TRBJ1-2|TRBV20-1
CSATPGQGASYGYTF
>TRBJ2-1|TRBV11-3
CASSSPYNEQFF
>TRBJ2-5|TRBV7-6
CASSFFPTSAAGGQETQYF
>TRBJ1-1|TRBV7-3
CASSLLQGRNTEAFF
>TRBJ1-1|TRBV28
CASSADRGPYTEAFF
>TRBJ2-1|TRBV5-1
CASNSSRPSYNEQFF
>TRBJ2-5|TRBV20-1
CSVDRGRETQYF
>TRBJ2-1|TRBV28
CASISRGGGPRFF
>TRBJ1-1|TRBV11-2
CASSLLESGGYNTEAFF
>TRBJ1-4|TRBV5-1
CASSLQAVNEKLFF
>TRBJ2-7|TRBV6-8
CASSYGVKREQYF
>TRBJ2-1|TRBV3-1
CASRPTSQWVSEQFF
>TRBJ1-5|TRBV20-1
CSASRDRSGLRTNQPQHF
>TRBJ1-6|TRBV4-2
CASSQDPRGLNSPLHF
>TRBJ2-1|TRBV7-9
CASSLGRGTAYNEQFF
>TRBJ2-2|TRBV24-1
CATSDGILLNSGELFF
>TRBJ2-2|TRBV7-2
CASVPGLAGTGELFF
>TRBJ2-1|TRBV2
CASSEQGNERFF
>TRBJ2-3|TRBV29-1
CSVEGEPGPVQDTQYF
>TRBJ1-1|TRBV10-3
CAIRGGGQAMNTEAFF
>TRBJ2-3|TRBV5-1
CASSTGTSRTDTQYF
>TRBJ1-2|TRBV7-2
CASSLGRGSAEDTF
>TRBJ1-3|TRBV4-1
CASSQDSRAFSGNTIYF
>TRBJ1-2|TRBV11-1
CASSLTTAGVDYTF
>TRBJ1-5|TRBV7-9
CASSSRELDQPQHF
>TRBJ1-1|TRBV7-2
CASSLGRMNTEAFF
>TRBJ2-1|TRBV19
CASSIVRGGRANVDNEQFF
>TRBJ1-2|TRBV20-1
CSAIITGQGPANYGYTF
>TRBJ1-6|TRBV6-5
CASSYSSGVDSPLHF
>TRBJ1-1|TRBV12-5
CASRLRGQGTEAFF
>TRBJ2-1|TRBV7-2
CASSSSPGLAGAFGEQFF
>TRBJ1-3|TRBV6-6
CASLEGGYGTSGNTIYF
>TRBJ2-1|TRBV27
CASSLLKGLAGNEQFF
>TRBJ2-1|TRBV12-3/TRBV12-4
CASSSEKGGYEQFF
>TRBJ1-2|TRBV6-2/TRBV6-3
CASSFQGADGYTF
>TRBJ2-3|TRBV24-1
CATSESGSPDTQYF
>TRBJ1-2|TRBV27
CASSLTTPTNYGYTF
>TRBJ2-1|TRBV6-5
CAAQAPGLADEQFF
>TRBJ2-2|TRBV19
CASSITPDRVGELFF
>TRBJ2-7|TRBV28
CASSLTGVAYEQYF